The subject of this entry is one TCR beta chain. The clone's antigen remains unknown. Base qualities are missing; no much larger clone stands one base away. The time point tag for this specimen amounts to: newly diagnosed GD, antithyroid drugs for less than 3 months. For both TCR sequencing and RNA sequencing, RNA was extracted from PBMCs in TRIzol. The diagnosis of Graves' disease was made according to American Thyroid Association guidelines. The patients came from an endocrinology department in Xi'an, China. Each patient gave approximately 10 milliliters of peripheral blood, collected in an EDTA anticoagulant tube. Ficoll Paque Plus density gradient separation was used to isolate PBMCs, and no further T cell sorting was performed. An Agilent 2100 Bioanalyzer and agarose gel were used to check RNA quality, while a NanoDrop 2000 measured RNA concentration. This sample is part of a study of regulatory T cells in long-lasting Graves disease (TCRdb year 2021). Broadly, across the study: Patients with newly diagnosed Graves' disease had been on antithyroid drugs for under 3 months. Persistent Graves' disease patients were compared with newly diagnosed Graves' disease patients by peripheral blood TCR sequencing and RNA sequencing. The study took place in China and was registered as a clinical trial. TCR sequencing covered about 13 persistent and 20 newly diagnosed Graves' disease patients, some 35 samples in total. The study at large found these results: Compared with newly diagnosed patients, patients with persistent Graves' disease had lower TCR Shannon entropy and fewer highly expanded clones, which suggests clonal expansion. A larger number of public clonotypes was shared among persistent patients (approximately 3,000) than among newly diagnosed patients (around 880). Only the TCR beta chain was sequenced and analyzed. The authors acknowledged the small sample size as a limitation that may reduce accuracy. TRBV28, TRBJ1-2 and TRBJ2-5 were preferentially used in persistent disease, while TRBV20-1 and TRBJ2-1 were favored in newly diagnosed disease. The study examined only peripheral blood because the primary lesion, thyroid tissue, could not be accessed.

Libraries were constructed by multiplex PCR. The sample was run on an Illumina HiSeq 4000. iRepertoire HTBI primers and Arm-PCR amplification of CDR3 regions were used to construct TCR beta libraries. Before sequencing, the PCR products underwent gel purification. The original pipeline was this. A total of roughly 67 TRBV and 14 TRBJ segments were identified across samples and were used for gene usage analysis of CDR3 amino acid clonotypes. Filtered high-quality paired reads were merged into contigs using COPE and FqMerger. BLAST was used to align contigs to IMGT TRBV, TRBD and TRBJ reference genes, and CDR3 was defined according to IMGT. Any clonotype with a frequency above 0.1% was counted as a highly expanded clone. Shannon entropy served as the measure of repertoire diversity, while the Gini coefficient captured V-J evenness. A clonotype was considered public if more than one individual shared it. TCRdb handled the public reads itself, with Q25 trimming in fastp and clone calling in MiXCR, and kept productive beta chains. CDR3 protein duplicates are merged, each entry listing the most common genes and DNA. The V and J calls and clone size come from TCRdb's table, not from the authors' own analysis. This sample has 380,000 or so distinct CDR3 sequences in its table, and roughly 16% of those were observed once. Jointly, the top ten make up 20% of the sample.

A distance of 10 bases separates the germline ends of V and J, which lose 5 bases and 8 bases respectively. As encoded in the germline V gene, CDR1 is SGHVS while CDR2 is FQNEAQ. From cysteine to phenylalanine, the CDR3 is 12 amino acids long. CDR3 DNA is the only sequence kept; it has 36 bases, read in frame from the first base. These records were also assigned to another study, of T cells in Graves' hyperthyroidism and ophthalmopathy. That second publication adds: A patient counted as having stable Graves' hyperthyroidism if no progression to ophthalmopathy occurred over 18 months of follow-up. The hyperthyroidism patients were between 18 and 65 years old and newly diagnosed, with a disease duration of less than 2 months. Patients with uncontrolled infections, other autoimmune diseases, pregnancy or lactation were excluded. Diagnoses were established on the basis of clinical symptoms, serum thyroxine and TRAb, thyroid ultrasound, and orbital computed tomography. The first round of RT-PCR for the TCR CDR3 was performed with the HTBI primer set and the Qiagen OneStep RT-PCR kit. Blood samples also contained most of the expanded thyroid clonotypes (frequency above 0.001), which suggests that blood repertoires may reflect thyroid immune responses. In cross-validation, a model built on a 13 V-J signature told ophthalmopathy apart from stable hyperthyroidism with 85% to 90% sensitivity and around 81% specificity, and in testing the same model reached 80%/75%. In validation, progression to ophthalmopathy was predicted by the model with nearly 71% sensitivity and around 75% specificity, a median of 6.5 months before onset. To identify TCR V-J signatures that set the groups apart, the researchers used a discovery cohort of 95 to 100 patients, made up of 40 to 45 with Graves' ophthalmopathy and 57 with stable Graves' hyperthyroidism. An independent validation cohort of fewer than 20 hyperthyroidism patients and 15 or so patients who later progressed to ophthalmopathy tested prospective prediction of ophthalmopathy. For training and testing, the 100 patients in the discovery cohort were randomly divided in a 7:3 ratio. Thyroid tissue and blood T-cell repertoires from over 5 Graves' hyperthyroidism patients were also compared in the study. After sampling, hyperthyroidism patients received methimazole starting at 30 mg daily, and ophthalmopathy patients received high-dose intravenous methylprednisolone. A second multiplex PCR round built the libraries, followed by size selection and purification. The libraries were sequenced on an Illumina HiSeq2000 using paired-end 100 bp reads. SOAPnuke was used to process the raw data, removing reads that contained adapters or uncalled bases, had a mean Phred below 15, or lacked an exact match to the constant primer or identifier. COPE v1.2.5 was used to merge the high-quality paired reads, and each unique nucleotide sequence was defined as a clonotype. Clonotypes were aligned to IMGT TRBV, TRBD and TRBJ reference segments using MiTCR v1.1. The analysis was restricted to V-J combinations with a frequency above 0.0001, which together covered over 99% of the repertoires. A TCS score was defined as the ratio of F50 (clonal expansion) to E x V (chaos), with BLOSUM62-based TCRdist applied between CDR3 peptides within each V-J. Welch's t-statistics and random forest reduced around 550 V-J features to 10 to 15, which were used in a naive Bayes classifier (R e1071). No statistical method was used to set the sample size in advance, and investigators knew the group allocation. The paper describes TCR Vbeta CDR3 sequencing of 140 or so peripheral blood samples, made up of some 40 ophthalmopathy patients, over 70 hyperthyroidism patients and 17 progressor patients.

The chain is assembled from TRBV7-8 and TRBJ2-4, and the D gene may be TRBD2, 6 bases matching. The sequences come from peripheral blood mononuclear cells (PBMCs), collected at new diagnosis, from a patient treated with antithyroid drugs. The receptor was derived from a woman in her late teens or twenties with Graves disease. Donor details come from another sample of the same person, matched by shared clones. The nucleotide sequence is TGTGCCAGCAGCCAGGGCGGGGACATTCAGTACTTC. It encodes CASSQGGDIQYF.